This TCR beta chain was captured by sequencing in a study of CD8 T cells in Susac syndrome. After extraction with the RNeasy kit, 0.5 to 1 ug of the RNA was reverse transcribed using random hexamers. An immunoSEQ multiplex PCR generated amplified TCR beta CDR3 products spanning 54 Vbeta and 13 Jbeta. TCRdb called the immunoSEQ multiplex PCR reads again in MiXCR, with one record for every CDR3 protein. The sample lists 200,000 to 250,000 distinct CDR3 sequences, 90% to 95% occurring once. Purification of the CD8+ and CD4+ T cells relied on negative isolation, and TEMRA cells underwent FACS enrichment. CDR1 is LNHDA and CDR2 is SQIVND in the germline V gene (reference sequence). CDR3 size: 15 residues. J was trimmed by 6 bases and V by 3 bases; bases with no gene match: 4.

This receptor was taken from a human donor with multiple sclerosis. The rearrangement links TRBV19 to TRBJ2-2; TRBD2 agrees at 10 bases. The sequenced sample consisted of CD8+ T cells from PBMCs. The CDR3 region is CASSIILAGAGELFF. Here the CDR3 DNA reads TGTGCCAGTAGTATTATTCTAGCGGGGGCCGGGGAGCTGTTTTTT.